Below are 27 T cell receptor beta chains sequenced from a single sample in a study of cytomegalovirus exposure and HLA in healthy donors. Primers included in the PCR were 60 Vbeta and 13 Jbeta primers. Sequenced by immunoSEQ multiplex PCR; TCRdb stores in-frame clones only, minus some. The table records under 250,000 clones, around 80% of them present only once. What was sequenced was PBMCs. These receptors were obtained from a man aged 25 to 40 in good health and CMV-seronegative.

V gene TRBV7-9 combines with J gene TRBJ2-7; D might be TRBD2 (6 bases). Germline V lookup: CDR1 SEHNR, CDR2 FQNEAQ (reference sequence). The CDR3 covers 15 residues. V gave up 5 bases and J gave up 2 bases, with 16 bases separating them. The chain's CDR3 is CASSQTGLQTYEQYF. As DNA, the CDR3 is TGTGCCAGCAGCCAAACGGGACTCCAAACCTACGAGCAGTACTTC. The full variable domain, in which reference TRBV7-9 and TRBJ2-7 provide the parts outside the CDR3, is DTGVSQNPRHKITKRGQNVTFRCDPISEHNRLYWYRQTLGQGPEFLTYFQNEAQLEKSRLLSDRFSAERPKGSFSTLEIQRTEQGDSAMYLCASSQTGLQTYEQYFGPGTRLTVT.

This clone was detected a few times. The chain joins TRBV7-9 to TRBJ2-7, with 9 positions matching TRBD1. Germline CDR1 reads SEHNR; CDR2 reads FQNEAQ (reference sequence). This CDR3 spans 16 amino acids. The junction had 7 bases not matched to a gene; V was cut back by 4 bases and J by 0 bases. CDR3 nucleotide sequence: TGTGCCAGCAGCTCCAAACCGGGACAGGGCTCCTACGAGCAGTACTTC. This encodes CASSSKPGQGSYEQYF.

This chain joins TRBV28 and TRBJ2-7, with D tentatively TRBD1 (6 bases). From germline, CDR1 is MDHEN and CDR2 SYDVKM. V gave up 6 bases and J gave up 4 bases, with 22 bases separating them. The CDR3 is 16 residues long. CDR3 residues: CASRLRPLGTLYEQYF. The CDR3 DNA sequence: TGTGCCAGCAGACTAAGACCCCTTGGGACACTGTACGAGCAGTACTTC. Drawing the rest from reference TRBV28 and TRBJ2-7, the complete variable domain is DVKVTQSSRYLVKRTGEKVFLECVQDMDHENMFWYRQDPGLGLRLIYFSYDVKMKEKGDIPEGYSVSREKKERFSLILESASTNQTSMYLCASRLRPLGTLYEQYFGPGTRLTVT.

The chain links TRBV5-1 to TRBJ2-2, with D maybe TRBD2 (6 bases). The CDR3 length is 15 residues. Trimming shortened V by 0 bases and J by 4 bases, and 10 bases separated the two germline ends. CDR1 is SGHRS, CDR2 YFSETQ, per germline. CDR3 sequence reads: CASSLVGGSTGELFF. CDR3 coding DNA: TGCGCCAGCAGCTTGGTGGGAGGTTCCACCGGGGAGCTGTTTTTT.

The rearrangement links TRBV5-6 to TRBJ2-7; D perhaps matches TRBD1 (5 bases). Trimming took off 0 bases at V and 0 bases at J, with 16 bases between the two ends. CDR3 length: 17 amino acids. The V gene's germline CDR1 is SGHDT and CDR2 YYEEEE. CDR3 region: CASSLAGWGLISYEQYF. CDR3 bases: TGTGCCAGCAGCTTGGCCGGGTGGGGCCTAATCTCCTACGAGCAGTACTTC.

This clone was observed a few times. The rearrangement links TRBV7-9 to TRBJ2-7; 9 positions agree with TRBD2. Germline V lookup: CDR1 SEHNR, CDR2 FQNEAQ (reference sequence). J gave up 3 bases and V 5 bases, and 5 bases lay outside the gene matches. This CDR3 is built from 14 residues. The CDR3 spells CASSPRLAVYEQYF. In DNA form, the CDR3 reads TGTGCCAGCAGCCCAAGACTAGCGGTCTACGAGCAGTACTTC.

This chain uses TRBV28 with TRBJ2-1, with unresolved D. The germline V gene has CDR1 MDHEN and CDR2 SYDVKM. This CDR3 is built from 16 residues. Trimming left V 3 bases short and J 4 bases short, with 16 bases between. CDR3 protein: CASSLSGTSGYNEQFF. CDR3 in DNA: TGTGCCAGCAGTTTGAGTGGTACTTCGGGTTACAATGAGCAGTTCTTC.

As to this clone: Germline is not matched at one junction end, which may reflect a read error. The chain is built from TRBV7-7 and TRBJ2-5; D is ambiguous. From germline, CDR1 is SSHAT and CDR2 FNYEAQ (reference sequence). This CDR3 is 16 amino acids long. This chain's CDR3 is CASSLALSGGQETQYF. The CDR3 coding sequence is TGTGCTAGCAGCTTAGCCCTGTCTGGCGGTCAAGAGACCCAGTACTTC.

This chain connects TRBV28 to TRBJ2-5; TRBD2 might be the D (5 bases). Looked up from germline, CDR1 is MDHEN and CDR2 is SYDVKM. V dropped 8 bases and J dropped 7 bases, with 14 bases sitting between them. The length of the CDR3 is 12 residues. The chain's CDR3 is CASGVGVGTQYF. The CDR3 DNA is TGTGCCAGCGGCGTCGGGGTCGGGACCCAGTACTTC.

This clone was seen once. The chain links TRBV7-9 to TRBJ1-6; D remains unclear. The CDR3 totals 18 residues. Germline values: CDR1 SEHNR, CDR2 FQNEAQ (reference sequence). V was pared by 0 bases and J by 10 bases, with 22 bases between. The CDR3 sequence: CASSLAVTKFGVGSPLHF. CDR3 DNA: TGTGCCAGCAGCTTAGCGGTCACAAAATTCGGGGTGGGCTCACCCCTCCACTTT.

The chain couples TRBV25-1 to TRBJ2-3; 9 bases are a match to TRBD1. This CDR3 is 17 amino acids long. Germline lookup yields CDR1 MGHDK and CDR2 SYGVNS. V lost 4 bases to trimming and J lost 1 base; unmatched junction nucleotides: 9. The CDR3 loop reads CASSGGTGRQGTDTQYF. In DNA, the CDR3 is TGTGCCAGCAGTGGAGGGACAGGGAGACAGGGCACAGATACGCAGTATTTT.

The rearrangement links TRBV20-1 to TRBJ1-2; tentative D call: TRBD1 (5 bases). There are 11 residues in the CDR3. Trimming removed 8 bases at V and 8 bases at J, with 15 bases between. Germline V gene lookup returns CDR1 DFQATT and CDR2 SNEGSKA (reference sequence). In DNA form, the CDR3 reads TGCAGTCTATTCGGAGGGGTAGGCTACACCTTC. This encodes CSLFGGVGYTF.

The rearrangement joins TRBV28 to TRBJ2-7; 10 positions agree with TRBD1. The CDR3 has 12 amino acids. From germline, CDR1 is MDHEN and CDR2 SYDVKM. The V and J ends lost 6 bases and 11 bases, in that order; junction bases with no gene match: 7. The CDR3 sequence is CASSSGQGMKYF. CDR3 coding DNA: TGTGCCAGCAGCTCGGGACAGGGGATGAAGTACTTC. Looking up the rest from reference TRBV28 and TRBJ2-7 gives the full variable domain: DVKVTQSSRYLVKRTGEKVFLECVQDMDHENMFWYRQDPGLGLRLIYFSYDVKMKEKGDIPEGYSVSREKKERFSLILESASTNQTSMYLCASSSGQGMKYFGPGTRLTVT.

The chain's CDR3 is CASSQEMVGGYTF. DNA of the CDR3: TGTGCCAGCAGCCAAGAGATGGTAGGAGGTTACACCTTC. The chain employs TRBV4-2 and TRBJ1-2; D gene ambiguous. This CDR3 region has 13 residues. V gave up 0 bases and J gave up 11 bases, with 13 bases separating them. Germline CDR1 is LGHNA and CDR2 is YNFKEQ.

This chain joins TRBV15 and TRBJ2-1; D possibly corresponds to TRBD2 (7 bases). The germline V gene has CDR1 LNHNV and CDR2 YYDKDF (reference sequence). The CDR3 covers 18 residues. V was clipped by 0 bases and J by 4 bases, with 19 bases between them. CDR3 bases: TGTGCCACCAGCAGAGACATGAGGGGGGGGACGGGTTACAATGAGCAGTTCTTC. Translation gives CATSRDMRGGTGYNEQFF. Variable domain in full (rest from reference TRBV15 and TRBJ2-1): DAMVIQNPRYQVTQFGKPVTLSCSQTLNHNVMYWYQQKSSQAPKLLFHYYDKDFNNEADTPDNFQSRRPNTSFCFLDIRSPGLGDTAMYLCATSRDMRGGTGYNEQFFGPGTRLTVL.

This clone was seen once. The chain carries TRBV5-1 and TRBJ2-3; a possible D gene is TRBD2 (5 bases). Germline values: CDR1 SGHRS, CDR2 YFSETQ. The CDR3 consists of 15 residues. Trimming stripped 1 base from V and 4 bases from J, with 13 bases between. The CDR3 reads CASSLTRPGSDTQYF. The CDR3 bases are TGCGCCAGCAGCTTGACACGACCGGGGTCAGATACGCAGTATTTT.

V usage is TRBV13 and J usage is TRBJ1-1; D gene uncertain. CDR1 is PRHDT and CDR2 is FYEKMQ in the germline V gene (reference sequence). The V end was cut by 1 base, the J end by 8 bases, with 8 bases between. This CDR3 has 12 amino acids. The DNA for the CDR3 is TGTGCCAGCAGCTTAGCCCTCTCGGAAGCTTTCTTT. It specifies CASSLALSEAFF. Full variable domain (missing parts from reference TRBV13 and TRBJ1-1): AAGVIQSPRHLIKEKRETATLKCYPIPRHDTVYWYQQGPGQDPQFLISFYEKMQSDKGSIPDRFSAQQFSDYHSELNMSSLELGDSALYFCASSLALSEAFFGQGTRLTVV.

This chain joins TRBV14 and TRBJ1-1; 7 nucleotides align to TRBD1. Germline V gene lookup returns CDR1 SGHDN and CDR2 FVKESK. CDR3 size: 17 residues. V gave up 2 bases and J gave up 1 base; unmatched junction bases: 10. The CDR3 region is CASSQRFTGQTNTEAFF. The DNA for the CDR3 is TGTGCCAGCAGCCAACGATTTACGGGACAGACGAACACTGAAGCTTTCTTT.

This clone has just a few counts. CDR3 bases: TGTGCCAGCAGGCTACTAGGAGGAGGGCAGCCCCAGCATTTT. Amino acids: CASRLLGGGQPQHF. The chain employs TRBV28 and TRBJ1-5; unclear D gene. From germline, CDR1 is MDHEN and CDR2 SYDVKM. V dropped 6 bases and J dropped 7 bases, with 16 bases sitting between them. The CDR3 totals 14 residues.

This clone was recorded a few times. The chain carries TRBV19 and TRBJ2-3; 8 positions match TRBD2. The V segment lost 7 bases and the J segment 4 bases; nucleotides outside the gene matches: 13. In germline, CDR1 is LNHDA, CDR2 SQIVND (reference sequence). The CDR3 spans 16 residues. This CDR3 reads CASTTGGLGFADTQYF. CDR3 bases: TGTGCCAGTACAACGGGGGGACTAGGCTTCGCAGATACGCAGTATTTT.

The chain has TRBV5-1 and TRBJ2-7; 7 nucleotides match TRBD1. Germline loops: CDR1 SGHRS, CDR2 YFSETQ. The CDR3 runs 15 residues. V was pared by 4 bases and J by 4 bases, with 11 bases of the junction left unmatched. DNA for the CDR3: TGCGCCAGCAGCAGAGGACAGGAGCGTTTTTACGAGCAGTACTTC. Translated: CASSRGQERFYEQYF.

The gene calls are TRBV4-2 and TRBJ2-1; possible D gene TRBD2, 6 bases. This CDR3 contains 12 residues. The ends were cut back, 11 bases at V and 7 bases at J, with 15 bases in the middle. Germline-derived CDR1 and CDR2 are LGHNA and YNFKEQ. In DNA form, the CDR3 reads TGTGCCGGAGGAGGGAGCGGGAATGAGCAGTTCTTC. Its protein is CAGGGSGNEQFF.

The J gene is TRBJ2-3, the V gene TRBV5-1; 10 bases align to TRBD2. This CDR3 has 14 residues. Losses at the gene ends were 8 bases for V and 6 bases for J; bases not matched to a gene: 9. CDR1 is SGHRS, CDR2 YFSETQ, per germline. The chain's CDR3 is CASGLAAQLDTQYF. In DNA form, the CDR3 reads TGCGCCAGTGGACTAGCGGCCCAATTGGATACGCAGTATTTT.

V gene TRBV11-3 combines with J gene TRBJ2-1; D is perhaps TRBD2 (6 bases). The germline V gene has CDR1 SGHNT and CDR2 YENEEA. The V gene lost 5 bases and the J gene lost 4 bases, with 18 bases spanning the gap. The CDR3 runs to 16 residues. The CDR3 loop is CASSPPGAGRYNEQFF. In DNA, the CDR3 is TGTGCCAGCAGCCCGCCTGGGGCGGGAAGATACAATGAGCAGTTCTTC.

This clone was seen only once. CDR3 residues: CASSFYPGQGSGNTIYF. DNA for the CDR3: TGTGCCAGCAGTTTCTACCCGGGACAGGGTTCTGGAAACACCATATATTTT. The J gene is TRBJ1-3, the V gene TRBV28; 9 positions match TRBD1. There are 17 residues in the CDR3. V trimming: 3 bases; J trimming: 1 base; junction bases outside the gene matches: 7. Looked up from germline, CDR1 is MDHEN and CDR2 is SYDVKM.

V usage is TRBV19 and J usage is TRBJ1-4; D not resolved. The V gene's germline CDR1 is LNHDA and CDR2 SQIVND (reference sequence). The germline V and J ends were trimmed by 5 bases and 5 bases, with 12 bases remaining between them. This CDR3 comprises 14 residues. The CDR3 DNA reads TGTGCCAGTAGTCCGTGGACGGGAAATGAAAAACTGTTTTTT. Encoded protein: CASSPWTGNEKLFF.

The J gene is TRBJ2-3, the V gene TRBV7-9; D may be TRBD2 (6 bases). The CDR3 length is 15 residues. Deletions cut 4 bases from V and 4 bases from J, with 15 bases between. Germline V gene sequence: CDR1 SEHNR, CDR2 FQNEAQ (reference sequence). The CDR3 protein is CASSSTGLMPDTQYF. CDR3 DNA: TGTGCCAGCAGCTCCACAGGACTAATGCCAGATACGCAGTATTTT.